These 18 T cell receptor beta chains originate from one sample sequenced in a study of shared clonotypes between healthy human individuals. Measured with immunoSEQ multiplex PCR; TCRdb has only the in-frame clones, and not every one. The data show a few million clones, with over 85% seen just once and 0.13% to 0.15% held by the top ten. Input material: naive CD4+ T cells sorted from blood. Described subset: CD45RA+ positively selected. All receptors derive from a young man in good health.

J is TRBJ1-5 and V is TRBV19; D is uncertain. CDR3 length equals 15 residues. The germline CDR1 and CDR2 sequences are LNHDA and SQIVND (reference sequence). V lost 5 bases and J 5 bases, leaving 16 bases between the germline ends. Here the CDR3 reads CASSPSPRLYQPQHF. The DNA for the CDR3 is TGTGCCAGTAGTCCCTCTCCCCGACTTTATCAGCCCCAGCATTTT.

This clone was counted a single time. The chain links TRBV6-1 to TRBJ2-7; 13 bases are a match to TRBD2. CDR1 MNHNS and CDR2 SASEGT come from the germline V gene. The CDR3 is 13 residues long. V was pared by 8 bases and J by 5 bases, with 3 bases of the junction left unmatched. The CDR3 DNA sequence: TGTGCCAGCTTGGGACTAGCGGGAAACGAGCAGTACTTC. It encodes CASLGLAGNEQYF.

The genes are TRBV2 and TRBJ1-5; a possible D gene is TRBD1 (5 bases). CDR1 and CDR2 (germline): SNHLY, FYNNEI. The CDR3 contains 13 residues. Trimming cost V 2 bases and J 7 bases, with 9 bases left between them. In nucleotides, the CDR3 is TGTGCCAGCAGTGAAACGGGGCTACAGCCCCAGCATTTT. Its protein is CASSETGLQPQHF.

The rearrangement links TRBV6-6 to TRBJ1-6; D is undetermined. V dropped 2 bases and J dropped 8 bases, with 13 bases sitting between them. CDR3 length: 15 residues. From germline, CDR1 is MNHNY and CDR2 SVGAGI (reference sequence). In DNA form, the CDR3 reads TGTGCCAGCAGTTACCGGACGCCTGGGGATTCACCCCTCCACTTT. The encoded protein is CASSYRTPGDSPLHF.

The chain is built from TRBV10-3 and TRBJ2-5; D gene unclear. CDR3 length: 15 amino acids. The germline V and J ends were trimmed by 8 bases and 3 bases, with 19 bases remaining between them. CDR1 and CDR2 from the germline V gene are ENHRY and SYGVKD. The CDR3 nucleotides read TGTGCCATCGCCCCGGGTGGCAGGATTGAAGAGACCCAGTACTTC. As protein: CAIAPGGRIEETQYF.

The rearrangement links TRBV4-1 to TRBJ2-1; D is perhaps TRBD1 (6 bases). This CDR3 is built from 17 residues. Per germline, CDR1 MGHRA and CDR2 YSYEKL. The V end was cut by 2 bases, the J end by 0 bases, with 14 bases between. CDR3 coding DNA: TGCGCCAGCAGCCAATTTAGGACAGCGAGCTCCTACAATGAGCAGTTCTTC. This translates into CASSQFRTASSYNEQFF.

V usage is TRBV5-4 and J usage is TRBJ2-7; maybe TRBD1 (5 bases). Trimming stripped 3 bases from V and 3 bases from J, with 19 bases between. The CDR3 consists of 16 residues. Looked up from germline, CDR1 is SGHNT and CDR2 is YYREEE (reference sequence). CDR3 residues: CASSSYSDSGDYEQYF. The DNA for the CDR3 is TGTGCCAGCAGCTCTTACTCCGACAGTGGGGACTACGAGCAGTACTTC. Using reference TRBV5-4 and TRBJ2-7 for the parts outside the CDR3, the full variable domain is ETGVTQSPTHLIKTRGQQVTLRCSSQSGHNTVSWYQQALGQGPQFIFQYYREEENGRGNFPPRFSGLQFPNYSSELNVNALELDDSALYLCASSSYSDSGDYEQYFGPGTRLTVT.

The chain joins TRBV5-1 to TRBJ2-1; D might be TRBD2 (5 bases). This CDR3 spans 14 amino acids. The V end was cut by 3 bases, the J end by 4 bases, with 11 bases between. Per the germline V gene, CDR1 is SGHRS and CDR2 is YFSETQ. CDR3 region: CASSSRVEYNEQFF. In nucleotides, the CDR3 is TGCGCCAGCAGCTCGCGGGTCGAATACAATGAGCAGTTCTTC.

The chain carries TRBV28 and TRBJ1-6; D is possibly TRBD1 (6 bases). The V gene's germline CDR1 is MDHEN and CDR2 SYDVKM. Trimming removed 3 bases at V and 14 bases at J, with 14 bases between. CDR3 length equals 13 residues. DNA for the CDR3: TGTGCCAGCAGTTTGGGACTCCCAGGGGCCCTCCACTTT. Translation gives CASSLGLPGALHF.

The CDR3 sequence: CASSRRTGVQNEQYF. The CDR3 DNA follows: TGCGCCAGCAGTCGCCGGACAGGGGTTCAGAACGAGCAGTACTTC. The V call is TRBV4-3, the J call TRBJ2-7; 9 bases agree with TRBD1. In germline, CDR1 is LGHNA, CDR2 YSLEER. V lost 6 bases and J lost 5; bases outside the gene matches: 11. The length of the CDR3 is 15 residues.

The chain is built from TRBV5-4 and TRBJ2-5; 7 bases fit TRBD1. The V and J ends lost 4 bases and 1 base, in that order; junction bases with no gene match: 4. Germline V gives CDR1 SGHNT, CDR2 YYREEE (reference sequence). The CDR3 has 14 amino acids. CDR3 protein: CASSKGQSQETQYF. The CDR3 DNA is TGTGCCAGCAGCAAGGGACAGTCCCAAGAGACCCAGTACTTC.

About this clone: The same CDR3 arises from other DNA sequences in this sample as well. The rearrangement joins TRBV20-1 to TRBJ1-1; a possible D gene is TRBD1 (5 bases). Germline CDR1 DFQATT, CDR2 SNEGSKA (reference sequence). Between the trimmed V and J ends, which lost 3 bases and 6 bases, there was a span of 8 bases. The CDR3 has 11 residues. The CDR3 nucleotides read TGCAGTGCTAGGACAGTACCTGAAGCTTTCTTT. Translation: CSARTVPEAFF.

The chain recombines TRBV19 with TRBJ2-2; no firm D call. Germline V lookup: CDR1 LNHDA, CDR2 SQIVND (reference sequence). The CDR3 spans 12 residues. Trimming removed 7 bases from V and 1 base from J, with 4 bases in between. The CDR3 spells CASNWNTGELFF. Here the CDR3 DNA reads TGTGCCAGTAACTGGAACACCGGGGAGCTGTTTTTT.

This clone was observed once. The sample carries other DNA sequences with the same CDR3. V gene TRBV5-6 combines with J gene TRBJ1-2; 8 nucleotides line up with TRBD1. In germline, CDR1 is SGHDT, CDR2 YYEEEE. This CDR3 is 13 amino acids long. Trimming removed 1 base from V and 7 bases from J; junction bases left unmatched: 3. CDR3 loop: CASSLQGAGGYTF. CDR3 DNA: TGTGCCAGCAGCTTGCAGGGGGCGGGTGGCTACACCTTC.

The chain uses TRBV10-2 and TRBJ1-4, with TRBD1 identical over 8 bases. V trimming: 4 bases; J trimming: 0 bases; junction bases outside the gene matches: 1. The germline CDR1 and CDR2 sequences are WSHSY and SAAADI. This CDR3 has 15 residues. CDR3 sequence: CASSVTGATNEKLFF. The CDR3 DNA sequence: TGCGCCAGCAGTGTGACAGGGGCAACTAATGAAAAACTGTTTTTT.

This sequence joins TRBV5-1 and TRBJ2-3, with a weak D call TRBD2 (6 bases). This CDR3 has 16 residues. CDR1 SGHRS and CDR2 YFSETQ come from the germline V gene. V was trimmed by 2 bases and J by 6 bases, leaving 19 bases between them. The CDR3 spells CASSLMGGSASDTQYF. In nucleotides, the CDR3 is TGCGCCAGCAGCTTAATGGGGGGTTCAGCATCCGATACGCAGTATTTT.

The chain combines TRBV5-6 with TRBJ2-4; D unclear. Germline V gives CDR1 SGHDT, CDR2 YYEEEE. CDR3 length equals 16 residues. V was pared by 1 base and J by 1 base, with 12 bases between. This chain's CDR3 is CASSLLGYGAKNIQYF. As DNA, the CDR3 is TGTGCCAGCAGCTTGTTGGGGTATGGGGCCAAAAACATTCAGTACTTC.

This chain joins TRBV5-1 and TRBJ2-2; 10 bases fit TRBD2. Germline assignment: CDR1 SGHRS and CDR2 YFSETQ. This CDR3 region has 18 residues. The V gene end was trimmed by 1 base and the J gene end by 2 bases; junction bases not matched to a gene: 8. Here the CDR3 DNA reads TGCGCCAGCAGCTTGAAGCCTAGCGGGGGTTCTAACACCGGGGAGCTGTTTTTT. The encoded protein is CASSLKPSGGSNTGELFF.